This entry lists 24 T cell receptor beta chains sequenced from one sample in a study of T cell responses to AZD1222 COVID-19 vaccine. Sequenced by immunoSEQ multiplex PCR; TCRdb stores in-frame clones only, minus some. The profile shows 130,000 or so clones, approximately 85% of them singletons. Here the sequenced sample was peripheral blood, taken 28 days after the second dose of the MenACWY control vaccine. Source of these receptors: an adult who received the MenACWY meningococcal vaccine as a control.

This clone was seen only a few times. This chain links TRBV9 with TRBJ1-5; D unresolved. Trimming pared 4 bases from V and 6 bases from J, leaving 2 bases between. Germline V gene sequence: CDR1 SGDLS, CDR2 YYNGEE. The CDR3 sequence is 10 residues long. CDR3 protein: CASSPQPQHF. In DNA, the CDR3 is TGTGCCAGCAGCCCTCAGCCCCAGCATTTT.

The chain has TRBV5-4 and TRBJ2-5; D unclear. This CDR3 region has 13 residues. Germline-derived CDR1 and CDR2 are SGHNT and YYREEE (reference sequence). V lost 1 base to trimming and J lost 0 bases, with 4 bases between them. The CDR3 DNA is TGTGCCAGCAGCTTGCTCGACCAAGAGACCCAGTACTTC. It translates to CASSLLDQETQYF.

The chain couples TRBV9 to TRBJ1-3; D remains ambiguous. The length of the CDR3 is 13 residues. Trimming shortened V by 4 bases and J by 3 bases, and 8 bases separated the two germline ends. From germline, CDR1 is SGDLS and CDR2 YYNGEE. DNA of the CDR3: TGTGCCAGCAGCCCACAGAGTGGAAACACCATATATTTT. This sequence encodes CASSPQSGNTIYF. Full variable domain (missing parts from reference TRBV9 and TRBJ1-3): DSGVTQTPKHLITATGQRVTLRCSPRSGDLSVYWYQQSLDQGLQFLIQYYNGEERAKGNILERFSAQQFPDLHSELNLSSLELGDSALYFCASSPQSGNTIYFGEGSWLTVV.

The genes are TRBV15 and TRBJ1-1; D ambiguous. Germline assignment: CDR1 LNHNV and CDR2 YYDKDF (reference sequence). V lost 0 bases, J lost 5 bases, and 4 bases lay in between. The CDR3 spans 12 residues. The CDR3 is CATSRDQTEAFF. The CDR3 region has the DNA TGTGCCACCAGCAGAGATCAAACTGAAGCTTTCTTT.

CDR3 nucleotides: TGTGCCAGCTCACCACCGGTGGGCACTGAAGCTTTCTTT. Amino acids: CASSPPVGTEAFF. The genes are TRBV18 and TRBJ1-1; D ambiguous. The V gene lost 0 bases and the J gene lost 4 bases, with 6 bases spanning the gap. Germline V gives CDR1 KGHSH, CDR2 LQKENI. This CDR3 region has 13 residues.

The genes are TRBV5-4 and TRBJ2-2; 13 bases are a match to TRBD2. From germline, CDR1 is SGHNT and CDR2 YYREEE (reference sequence). V was pared by 4 bases and J by 0 bases, with 3 bases of the junction left unmatched. The CDR3 runs 17 residues. In DNA, the CDR3 is TGTGCCAGCAGCGCCGGACTAGCGGGGGCGAACACCGGGGAGCTGTTTTTT. Protein product: CASSAGLAGANTGELFF. Full variable domain (rest looked up from reference TRBV5-4 and TRBJ2-2): ETGVTQSPTHLIKTRGQQVTLRCSSQSGHNTVSWYQQALGQGPQFIFQYYREEENGRGNFPPRFSGLQFPNYSSELNVNALELDDSALYLCASSAGLAGANTGELFFGEGSRLTVL.

In this sample, this clone turned up once. The CDR3 protein is CSVAPELFLDEQFF. CDR3 sequence (DNA): TGCAGCGTCGCCCCTGAATTATTTTTGGATGAGCAGTTCTTC. This chain connects TRBV29-1 to TRBJ2-1; D not resolved. Trimming removed 6 bases from V and 8 bases from J, with 20 bases in between. The CDR3 sequence is 14 residues long. Germline CDR1 SQVTM, CDR2 ANQGSEA.

This chain's CDR3 is CATSQSGESGTQYF. The CDR3 nucleotides read TGTGCCACCAGTCAAAGCGGGGAGAGTGGGACCCAGTACTTC. The chain carries TRBV24-1 and TRBJ2-5; 7 nucleotides match TRBD2. Germline V gives CDR1 KGHDR, CDR2 SFDVKD. The CDR3 contains 14 residues. The trim removed 6 bases at V and 7 bases at J, leaving 10 bases unmatched.

This sequence joins TRBV29-1 and TRBJ2-7; D call uncertain. The CDR3 spans 11 residues. The V gene's germline CDR1 is SQVTM and CDR2 ANQGSEA. The V gene lost 4 bases and the J gene lost 2 bases, with 6 bases spanning the gap. CDR3 residues: CSVGGAYEQYF. CDR3 in DNA: TGCAGCGTTGGAGGAGCCTACGAGCAGTACTTC.

The rearrangement uses TRBV2 and TRBJ2-6, with D uncertain. Germline V gives CDR1 SNHLY, CDR2 FYNNEI. The CDR3 sequence is 12 residues long. Trimming cost V 6 bases and J 4 bases, with 4 bases left between them. For the CDR3, the DNA is TGTGCCAGCAGGGCCGGGGCCAACGTCCTGACTTTC. Protein product: CASRAGANVLTF.

In its sample, this clone was seen a few times. The V and J genes are TRBV7-2 and TRBJ1-3, with a tentative D call TRBD1 (5 bases). This CDR3 is built from 16 residues. Trimming pared 3 bases from V and 0 bases from J, leaving 12 bases between. Looked up from germline, CDR1 is SGHTA and CDR2 is FQGNSA. For the CDR3, the DNA is TGTGCCAGCAGCTTCCGGCAGGGCAGCTCTGGAAACACCATATATTTT. Protein sequence: CASSFRQGSSGNTIYF.

This chain connects TRBV7-2 to TRBJ1-4; no clear D gene. Trimming took 1 base from V and 3 from J, leaving 9 bases between them. Germline CDR1 reads SGHTA; CDR2 reads FQGNSA. This CDR3 has 15 residues. The CDR3 is CASSLDGRSNEKLFF. The CDR3 bases are TGTGCCAGCAGCTTAGACGGCCGATCTAATGAAAAACTGTTTTTT.

The rearrangement joins TRBV5-4 to TRBJ1-2; 7 nucleotides agree with TRBD1. The CDR3 covers 16 residues. Germline values: CDR1 SGHNT, CDR2 YYREEE (reference sequence). The junction had 9 bases not matched to a gene; V was cut back by 0 bases and J by 4 bases. The chain's CDR3 is CASSLDADRVVYGYTF. The DNA of the CDR3 is TGTGCCAGCAGCTTGGACGCTGACAGGGTCGTCTATGGCTACACCTTC.

The chain carries TRBV2 and TRBJ1-1; D uncertain. Germline-derived CDR1 and CDR2 are SNHLY and FYNNEI. V lost 3 bases and J lost 0, with 11 bases in between. This CDR3 contains 15 residues. The CDR3 DNA reads TGTGCCAGCAGTGATTGGCGCCGGCTGAACACTGAAGCTTTCTTT. It translates to CASSDWRRLNTEAFF.

V and J are TRBV7-2 and TRBJ1-5, with a weak D call TRBD1 (6 bases). The CDR3 extends over 15 amino acids. The V end was cut by 2 bases, the J end by 3 bases, with 11 bases between. The germline V gene encodes CDR1 SGHTA and CDR2 FQGNSA. The CDR3 region has the DNA TGTGCCAGCAGCTTAAGGCAGGGGAACAATCAGCCCCAGCATTTT. Amino acid sequence: CASSLRQGNNQPQHF.

The chain employs TRBV5-6 and TRBJ2-1; D may be TRBD1 or TRBD2 (5 bases each). CDR1 is SGHDT and CDR2 is YYEEEE in the germline V gene. The V end lost 4 bases, the J end lost 6 bases, and 14 bases lay between the germline ends. The CDR3 consists of 14 residues. The CDR3: CASSPGRLGNEQFF. As DNA, the CDR3 is TGTGCCAGCAGCCCGGGACGCCTAGGCAATGAGCAGTTCTTC. Together with reference TRBV5-6 and TRBJ2-1, the CDR3 gives the full variable domain: DAGVTQSPTHLIKTRGQQVTLRCSPKSGHDTVSWYQQALGQGPQFIFQYYEEEERQRGNFPDRFSGHQFPNYSSELNVNALLLGDSALYLCASSPGRLGNEQFFGPGTRLTVL.

V and J are TRBV20-1 and TRBJ2-7; 13 bases line up with TRBD2. The CDR3 consists of 14 residues. V shed 3 bases and J 6 bases; nucleotides not matched to a gene: 5. The germline gives CDR1 DFQATT, CDR2 SNEGSKA (reference sequence). The CDR3 protein is CSASLGLAGREQYF. The CDR3 DNA reads TGCAGTGCTAGTTTGGGACTAGCGGGACGCGAGCAGTACTTC.

The CDR3 bases are TGCACCAGCAACCCACAACCTAGCGGGAGTACCGGGGAGCTGTTTTTT. It translates to CTSNPQPSGSTGELFF. The J gene is TRBJ2-2, the V gene TRBV1; TRBD2 is taken as the D call from the table, unchecked against the DNA. TRBV1 is termed a pseudogene. The CDR3 is made up of 16 amino acids.

This chain links TRBV7-8 with TRBJ2-7; D is possibly TRBD1 (5 bases). CDR1 SGHVS and CDR2 FQNEAQ come from the germline V gene. This CDR3 has 15 amino acids. With 1 base removed from V and 6 bases from J, the gap between germline ends came to 16 bases. The CDR3 is CASSLVLDRGGEQYF. The CDR3 DNA is TGTGCCAGCAGCTTAGTGCTAGACAGAGGCGGCGAGCAGTACTTC.

The V call is TRBV19, the J call TRBJ1-4; TRBD1 agrees at 8 bases. Trimming at V came to 10 bases and at J to 6 bases, leaving 10 bases not matched to a gene. There are 14 residues in the CDR3. The germline gives CDR1 LNHDA, CDR2 SQIVND (reference sequence). CDR3 bases: TGTGCCACAGAAGACAGGGGAGGTTATGAAAAACTGTTTTTT. It encodes CATEDRGGYEKLFF.

V and J are TRBV29-1 and TRBJ2-2, with a tentative D call TRBD2 (6 bases). Germline-derived CDR1 and CDR2 are SQVTM and ANQGSEA. The V gene lost 4 bases and the J gene lost 4 bases, with 16 bases spanning the gap. The CDR3 is 15 amino acids. The CDR3 sequence: CSVVLGGRGTGELFF. For the CDR3, the DNA is TGCAGCGTTGTCCTGGGAGGTAGAGGCACCGGGGAGCTGTTTTTT.

V and J are TRBV7-2 and TRBJ1-4, with unresolved D. Germline V gene sequence: CDR1 SGHTA, CDR2 FQGNSA. CDR3 length: 15 amino acids. V lost 4 bases and J 1 base, leaving 10 bases between the germline ends. The CDR3 DNA sequence: TGTGCCAGCAGCTATGGTGCGAGAACTAATGAAAAACTGTTTTTT. Translating it yields CASSYGARTNEKLFF.

This clone was seen just once. V gene TRBV7-8 combines with J gene TRBJ2-7, with D uncertain. The CDR3 spans 15 residues. Germline values: CDR1 SGHVS, CDR2 FQNEAQ. Trimming took off 2 bases at V and 2 bases at J, with 13 bases between the two ends. CDR3 DNA: TGTGCCAGCAGCTTATCGGCAGGAGTTACCTACGAGCAGTACGTC. This encodes CASSLSAGVTYEQYV.

The chain's CDR3 is CASSLAPGLGGGKLFF. Written as DNA, the CDR3 is TGTGCCAGCAGCTTAGCGCCGGGCCTCGGCGGCGGAAAACTGTTTTTT. The V and J genes are TRBV7-6 and TRBJ1-4, with no clear D. The CDR3 totals 16 residues. CDR1 and CDR2 from the germline V gene are SGHVS and FNYEAQ. V shed 0 bases and J shed 10 bases, with 18 bases lying between them.